Following are 2 T cell receptor beta chains from one sample sequenced in a study of blood T cell repertoires in COVID-19. Some clones are missing from TCRdb's copy, which holds only in-frame ones; the method was immunoSEQ multiplex PCR. The sample gives just under 80,000 clones, just over 85% of which show up once; over 35% is in the top ten. Sequencing was done on a sample of peripheral blood. These receptors originate from a human donor in a cohort sampled during active COVID-19.

The V gene is TRBV18, the J gene TRBJ2-3; possible D gene TRBD2, 5 bases. CDR1 and CDR2 (germline): KGHSH, LQKENI. The CDR3 runs to 13 residues. The V gene lost 2 bases and the J gene lost 9 bases, with 12 bases spanning the gap. The CDR3 spells CASSPEEESTQYF. In DNA form, the CDR3 reads TGTGCCAGCTCACCAGAGGAGGAGTCAACGCAGTATTTT.

This chain connects TRBV5-6 to TRBJ2-1; TRBD2 matches 11 bases. The CDR3 length is 16 residues. V was pared by 0 bases and J by 4 bases, with 3 bases of the junction left unmatched. Germline V gives CDR1 SGHDT, CDR2 YYEEEE. For the CDR3, the DNA is TGTGCCAGCAGCTTGGTCGTAGCGGGAGGGTACAATGAGCAGTTCTTC. It translates to CASSLVVAGGYNEQFF.